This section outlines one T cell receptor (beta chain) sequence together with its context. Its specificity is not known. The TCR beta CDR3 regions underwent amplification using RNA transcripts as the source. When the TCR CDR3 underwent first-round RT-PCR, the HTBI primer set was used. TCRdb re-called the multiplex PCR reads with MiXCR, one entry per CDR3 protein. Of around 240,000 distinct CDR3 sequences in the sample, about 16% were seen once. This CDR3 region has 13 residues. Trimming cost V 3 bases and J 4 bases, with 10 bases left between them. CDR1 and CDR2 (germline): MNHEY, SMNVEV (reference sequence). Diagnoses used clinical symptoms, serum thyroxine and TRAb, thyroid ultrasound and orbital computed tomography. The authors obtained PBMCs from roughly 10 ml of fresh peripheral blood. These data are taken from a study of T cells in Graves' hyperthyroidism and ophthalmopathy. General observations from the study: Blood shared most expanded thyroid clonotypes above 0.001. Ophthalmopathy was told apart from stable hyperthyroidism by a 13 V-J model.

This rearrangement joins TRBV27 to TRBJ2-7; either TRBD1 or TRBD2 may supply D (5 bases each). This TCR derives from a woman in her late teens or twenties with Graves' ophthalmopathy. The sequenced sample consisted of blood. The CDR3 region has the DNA TGTGCCAGCAGTTTTGGGACGCGGTACGAGCAGTACTTC. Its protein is CASSFGTRYEQYF.